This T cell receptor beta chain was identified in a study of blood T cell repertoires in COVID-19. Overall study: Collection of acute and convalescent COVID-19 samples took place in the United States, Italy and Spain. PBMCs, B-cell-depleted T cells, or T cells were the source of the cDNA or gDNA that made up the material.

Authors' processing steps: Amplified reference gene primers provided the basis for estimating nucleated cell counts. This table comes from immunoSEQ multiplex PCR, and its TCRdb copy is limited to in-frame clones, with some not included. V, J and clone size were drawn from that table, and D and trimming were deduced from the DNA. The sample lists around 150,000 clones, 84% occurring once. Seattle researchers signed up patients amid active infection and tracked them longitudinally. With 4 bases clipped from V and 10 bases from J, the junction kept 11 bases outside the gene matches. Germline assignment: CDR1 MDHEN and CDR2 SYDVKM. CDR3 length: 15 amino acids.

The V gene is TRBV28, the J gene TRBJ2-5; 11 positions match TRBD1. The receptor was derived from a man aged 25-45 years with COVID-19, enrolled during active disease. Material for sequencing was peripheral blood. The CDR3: CASSSRTGGAGRQYF. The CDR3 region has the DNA TGTGCCAGCAGTTCCCGGACAGGGGGCGCCGGGCGCCAGTACTTC.